The source of this T cell receptor beta chain is a study of blood T cell repertoires in COVID-19. On the study more broadly: The samples span acute and convalescent COVID-19 from the United States, Italy and Spain. T cells, B-cell-depleted T cells, or PBMCs provided the cDNA or gDNA that served as material.

Authors' methods: The authors estimated nucleated cell counts from reference gene primer amplification. Repertoires were generated with immunoSEQ multiplex PCR, while TCRdb's copy carries only in-frame clones and drops some. The V and J calls and the clone size are those of that table, but D and trimming were determined from the DNA. The sample lists approximately 61,000 clones, around four fifths seen once, with less than 7% in the top ten. The sequenced sample was peripheral blood. This sequence was found in a woman in her sixties or seventies with acute or convalescent COVID-19.

CDR3 amino acids: CASTPLPPGAGNSPLHF. As DNA, the CDR3 is TGTGCCAGCACCCCGCTTCCCCCAGGGGCTGGGAATTCACCCCTCCACTTT. J is TRBJ1-6 and V is TRBV3-1 (or the pseudogene TRBV3-2), with a weak D call TRBD1 (6 bases). The CDR3 is 17 residues long. Trimming took off 7 bases at V and 7 bases at J, with 23 bases between the two ends. Germline-derived CDR1 and CDR2 are LGHDT and YNNKEL (reference sequence).